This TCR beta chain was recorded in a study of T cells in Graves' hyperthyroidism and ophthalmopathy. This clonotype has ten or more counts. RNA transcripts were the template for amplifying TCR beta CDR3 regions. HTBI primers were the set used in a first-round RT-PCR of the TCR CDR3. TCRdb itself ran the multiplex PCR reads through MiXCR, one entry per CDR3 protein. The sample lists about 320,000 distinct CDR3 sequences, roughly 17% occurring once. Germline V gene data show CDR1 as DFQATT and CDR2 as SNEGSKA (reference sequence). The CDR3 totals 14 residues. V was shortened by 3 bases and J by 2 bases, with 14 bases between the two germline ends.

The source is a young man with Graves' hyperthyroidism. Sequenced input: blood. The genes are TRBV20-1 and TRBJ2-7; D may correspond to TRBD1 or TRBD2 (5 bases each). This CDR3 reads CSASQGVGAYEQYF. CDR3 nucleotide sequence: TGCAGTGCTAGCCAAGGAGTGGGGGCCTACGAGCAGTACTTC.